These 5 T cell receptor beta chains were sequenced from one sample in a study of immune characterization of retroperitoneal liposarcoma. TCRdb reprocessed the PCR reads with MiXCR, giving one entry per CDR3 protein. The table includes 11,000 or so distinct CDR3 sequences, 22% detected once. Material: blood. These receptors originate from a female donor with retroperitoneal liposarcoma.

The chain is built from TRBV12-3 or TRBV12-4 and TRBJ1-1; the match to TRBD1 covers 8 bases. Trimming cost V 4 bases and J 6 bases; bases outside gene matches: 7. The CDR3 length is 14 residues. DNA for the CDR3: TGTGCCAGCAGTTCGAGGACAGGGATGGCTGAAGCTTTCTTT. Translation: CASSSRTGMAEAFF.

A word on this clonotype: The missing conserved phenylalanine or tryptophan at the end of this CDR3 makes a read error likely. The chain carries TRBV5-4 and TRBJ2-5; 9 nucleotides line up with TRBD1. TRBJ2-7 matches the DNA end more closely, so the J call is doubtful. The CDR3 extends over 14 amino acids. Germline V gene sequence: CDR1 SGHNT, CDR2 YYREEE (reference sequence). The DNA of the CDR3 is TGTGCCAGCAGCCGCCCTGGGACAGGGAACGAGCAGTACCTC. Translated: CASSRPGTGNEQYL.

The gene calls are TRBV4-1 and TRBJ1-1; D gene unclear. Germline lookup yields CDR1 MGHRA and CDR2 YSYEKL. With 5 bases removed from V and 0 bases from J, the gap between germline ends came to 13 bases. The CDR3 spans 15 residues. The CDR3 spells CASSDRTGMNTEAFF. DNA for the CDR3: TGCGCCAGCAGCGACCGGACGGGGATGAACACTGAAGCTTTCTTT.

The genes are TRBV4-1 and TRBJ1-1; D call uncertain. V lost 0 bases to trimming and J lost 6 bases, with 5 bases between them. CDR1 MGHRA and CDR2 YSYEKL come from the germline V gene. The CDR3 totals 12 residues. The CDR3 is CASSQEASEAFF. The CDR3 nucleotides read TGCGCCAGCAGCCAAGAAGCCTCTGAAGCTTTCTTT.

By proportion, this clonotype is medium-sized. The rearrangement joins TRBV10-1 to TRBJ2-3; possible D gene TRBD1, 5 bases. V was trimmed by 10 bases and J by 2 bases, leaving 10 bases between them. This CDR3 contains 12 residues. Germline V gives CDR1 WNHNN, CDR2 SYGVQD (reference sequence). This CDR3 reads CATQGDTDTQYF. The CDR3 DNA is TGCGCCACCCAAGGGGACACAGATACGCAGTATTTT.